This TCR beta chain was identified during a study of post-analysis software for immune sequencing data. As for the study in general: Courses of disease covered relapsing-remitting, secondary progressive and progressive-relapsing multiple sclerosis. Study results and caveats: The study found significantly lower normalized Chao1 diversity in multiple sclerosis patients than in controls.

TCR beta cDNA libraries had unique molecular identifiers. MiXCR, applied by TCRdb to the PCR reads, yields one record per CDR3 protein. The table lists approximately 730,000 distinct CDR3 sequences, around 42% of them singletons. This clonotype was observed a handful of times. What it binds is not known. Sequencing input: blood. This clonotype originated in a girl aged 5-17 years with multiple sclerosis.

Here the CDR3 DNA reads TGTGCCATCAGTGAGTCGATACCGGGACTAGGGAGTGACGAGCAGTACTTC. It encodes CAISESIPGLGSDEQYF. The chain is built from TRBV10-3 and TRBJ2-4, with 8 bases that match TRBD2. TRBJ2-7 explains the end of the DNA better; the J call may be wrong. The CDR3 loop spans 17 amino acids. Germline lookup yields CDR1 ENHRY and CDR2 SYGVKD.